Described below is a single T cell receptor beta chain sequence and its context. Its antigen remains unidentified. Compared with germline, one end of the junction differs, possibly owing to a read error. Via MiXCR, TCRdb re-called the RACE reads, giving one row per CDR3 protein. The sample lists around 380,000 distinct CDR3 sequences, approximately 5% occurring once. The sample's time point: patch test 1, 2 weeks after DPC sensitization. The treatment was: therapeutic diphenylcyclopropenone sensitization with weekly scalp DPC. Those who donated were patients with alopecia, 18 to 70 years of age, and suitable for DPC. The CDR3 is 14 residues long. In germline, CDR1 is DFQATT, CDR2 SNEGSKA (reference sequence). This sample was taken from a study of human T cells and chemical hapten exposure. Whole-study findings and limits: Significantly greater numbers of large CDR3 similarity clusters came from expanded TCRs than from controls.

The source material was whole blood, sampled in connection with sensitization to the hapten diphenylcyclopropenone (DPC). The source of this sequence is a woman between 50 and 59 years old with alopecia areata. Some clones in this sample may be carry-over from other donors' samples. The chain employs TRBV20-1 and TRBJ2-7; TRBD1 agrees at 10 bases. In nucleotides, the CDR3 is TGCAGTGCCAGAGGGACAGGGGAGGTTGGCGAGCAGTACTTC. Residues: CSARGTGEVGEQYF.